This passage covers 20 T cell receptor beta chains from one sample sequenced in a study of blood T cell repertoires in COVID-19 (dated by TCRdb to the early 2020s). The library came from the immunoSEQ multiplex PCR assay. This is the immuneACCESS table as TCRdb keeps it, with only in-frame sequences that have V and J called. A part of the clones is gone; compared with another copy, unresolved V genes explain less than half, and the rest is unexplained. For this sample the table gives 330,000 or so clones, of which roughly 90% were detected only once. The ten largest make up approximately 9.4% of the sample. The specimen sequenced was peripheral blood. The receptor set was obtained from a man aged 25-45 years with COVID-19, enrolled during active disease.

The rearrangement links TRBV7-3 to TRBJ2-3, with 9 bases aligning to TRBD2. The V and J ends lost 2 bases and 8 bases, in that order; junction bases with no gene match: 5. The CDR3 length is 14 residues. CDR1 is SGHTA and CDR2 is FQGTGA in the germline V gene. The CDR3 nucleotides are TGTGCCAGCAGCTTAGGGACTAGCACGGGTACGCAGTATTTT. Amino acids: CASSLGTSTGTQYF. Full variable domain (outside the CDR3, taken from reference TRBV7-3 and TRBJ2-3): GAGVSQTPSNKVTEKGKYVELRCDPISGHTALYWYRQSLGQGPEFLIYFQGTGAADDSGLPNDRFFAVRPEGSVSTLKIQRTERGDSAVYLCASSLGTSTGTQYFGPGTRLTVL.

The chain carries TRBV7-3 and TRBJ1-2; a possible D gene is TRBD1 (5 bases). Germline loops: CDR1 SGHTA, CDR2 FQGTGA. The CDR3 length is 15 residues. The V gene lost 5 bases and the J gene lost 6 bases, with 19 bases spanning the gap. CDR3 nucleotides: TGTGCCAGCAGCCCCCCTGGCCGGGGGGTCGATGGCTACACCTTC. Amino acids: CASSPPGRGVDGYTF.

Concerning this clone itself: The same CDR3 can be traced to other DNA sequences in this sample. J is TRBJ1-1 and V is TRBV29-1; maybe TRBD1 (5 bases). In germline, CDR1 is SQVTM, CDR2 ANQGSEA. This CDR3 region has 11 residues. The V gene lost 6 bases and the J gene lost 1 base, with 6 bases spanning the gap. The CDR3 here is CSVDRNTEAFF. The DNA for the CDR3 is TGCAGCGTCGACAGGAACACTGAAGCTTTCTTT.

The chain carries TRBV7-8 and TRBJ2-7; tentatively, D is TRBD1 (6 bases). The V end lost 1 base, the J end lost 0 bases, and 10 bases lay between the germline ends. CDR1 and CDR2 from the germline V gene are SGHVS and FQNEAQ. This CDR3 spans 15 amino acids. This CDR3 is CASSLGWDTSYEQYF. CDR3 in DNA: TGTGCCAGCAGCTTAGGGTGGGACACCTCCTACGAGCAGTACTTC.

The chain joins TRBV27 to TRBJ2-2; TRBD2 matches 7 bases. The CDR3 spans 13 residues. Germline trimming cut 4 bases from V and 5 bases from J; bases unmatched to any gene: 1. Germline assignment: CDR1 MNHEY and CDR2 SMNVEV (reference sequence). The CDR3 bases are TGTGCCAGCAGTTGGGGGGGGACCGGGGAGCTGTTTTTT. Translation: CASSWGGTGELFF.

The rearrangement uses TRBV7-2 and TRBJ1-5; perhaps TRBD1 as D (5 bases). This CDR3 spans 15 amino acids. V lost 5 bases, J lost 9 bases, and 20 bases lay in between. Germline lookup yields CDR1 SGHTA and CDR2 FQGNSA. For the CDR3, the DNA is TGTGCCAGCAGCCTCTCGGCTGGGGGGTACCCGCCCCAGCATTTT. Protein sequence: CASSLSAGGYPPQHF.

This chain links TRBV4-2 with TRBJ1-6; TRBD1 matches at 9 bases. This CDR3 region has 16 residues. The germline V gene has CDR1 LGHNA and CDR2 YNFKEQ. V shed 2 bases and J 9 bases; nucleotides not matched to a gene: 8. CDR3: CASSQTRTGEGSPLHF. The CDR3 nucleotides read TGTGCCAGCAGCCAAACTCGGACAGGGGAGGGTTCACCCCTCCACTTT.

The V and J genes are TRBV5-6 and TRBJ2-5; 7 bases agree with TRBD2. In germline, CDR1 is SGHDT, CDR2 YYEEEE. CDR3 length: 17 residues. J lost 2 bases, V lost 1 base, and 11 bases had no gene match. CDR3 sequence (DNA): TGTGCCAGCAGCTTGAGGACGGTGGGAGGGGAACAAGAGACCCAGTACTTC. Protein: CASSLRTVGGEQETQYF.

This chain uses TRBV27 with TRBJ2-1; D might be TRBD2 (5 bases). Germline CDR1 reads MNHEY; CDR2 reads SMNVEV (reference sequence). V shed 7 bases and J shed 7 bases, with 20 bases lying between them. There are 15 residues in the CDR3. CDR3 amino acids: CASNTRLASGNEQFF. The CDR3 coding sequence is TGTGCCAGCAATACCCGCTTAGCGTCGGGGAATGAGCAGTTCTTC.

This rearrangement joins TRBV29-1 to TRBJ2-7; a possible D gene is TRBD2 (6 bases). Looked up from germline, CDR1 is SQVTM and CDR2 is ANQGSEA. The ends were cut back, 7 bases at V and 2 bases at J, with 21 bases in the middle. CDR3 size: 15 residues. CDR3 residues: CSDGLNGRITYEQYF. CDR3 DNA sequence: TGCAGCGATGGCCTCAACGGGAGAATTACCTACGAGCAGTACTTC.

The V and J genes are TRBV15 and TRBJ2-1; no clear D gene. The CDR3 loop spans 14 amino acids. CDR1 and CDR2 (germline): LNHNV, YYDKDF (reference sequence). The V and J ends lost 0 bases and 3 bases respectively, with 6 bases between them. The CDR3 here is CATSRDQVYNEQFF. The CDR3 nucleotides read TGTGCCACCAGCAGAGACCAGGTCTACAATGAGCAGTTCTTC. Variable domain in full (rest from reference TRBV15 and TRBJ2-1): DAMVIQNPRYQVTQFGKPVTLSCSQTLNHNVMYWYQQKSSQAPKLLFHYYDKDFNNEADTPDNFQSRRPNTSFCFLDIRSPGLGDTAMYLCATSRDQVYNEQFFGPGTRLTVL.

In this sample, this clone turned up once. The chain joins TRBV7-3 to TRBJ2-3; 7 bases fit TRBD1. Trimming cost V 2 bases and J 2 bases; bases outside gene matches: 4. The CDR3 totals 15 residues. CDR1 and CDR2 (germline): SGHTA, FQGTGA. CDR3 residues: CASSLSQGPTDTQYF. CDR3 nucleotides: TGTGCCAGCAGCTTATCACAGGGGCCCACAGATACGCAGTATTTT.

The V gene is TRBV6-5, the J gene TRBJ2-7; D is possibly TRBD1 (6 bases). V lost 7 bases, J lost 2 bases, and 12 bases lay in between. CDR1 is MNHEY and CDR2 is SVGAGI in the germline V gene. The CDR3 contains 13 residues. The CDR3 region is CASTQGSTYEQYF. In nucleotides, the CDR3 is TGTGCCAGCACCCAGGGGTCTACCTACGAGCAGTACTTC.

The V and J genes are TRBV13 and TRBJ2-7, with D maybe TRBD2 (5 bases). The CDR3 consists of 13 residues. Trimming pared 5 bases from V and 4 bases from J, leaving 12 bases between. CDR1 is PRHDT and CDR2 is FYEKMQ in the germline V gene (reference sequence). The CDR3 bases are TGTGCCAGCAGCCTCAACCGGGGTTACGAGCAGTACTTC. This encodes CASSLNRGYEQYF.

The chain links TRBV27 to TRBJ2-3; possibly TRBD2 for D (6 bases). The CDR3 has 14 residues. In germline, CDR1 is MNHEY, CDR2 SMNVEV (reference sequence). V was cut by 2 bases and J by 5 bases, with 11 bases left in between. In DNA form, the CDR3 reads TGTGCCAGCAGTTTAGTTGGGCGGGAAGATACGCAGTATTTT. This encodes CASSLVGREDTQYF.

The chain employs TRBV14 and TRBJ1-1; the match to TRBD1 covers 7 bases. CDR3 length equals 15 residues. Germline CDR1 and CDR2: SGHDN and FVKESK. V was pared by 3 bases and J by 8 bases, with 12 bases of the junction left unmatched. CDR3 region: CASSHRLRGQLEAFF. Written as DNA, the CDR3 is TGTGCCAGCAGCCACCGACTGAGGGGACAGCTAGAAGCTTTCTTT.

The rearrangement uses TRBV12-2 and TRBJ2-7; the table's D gene call, TRBD2, was not cross checked with the DNA. TRBV12-2 is annotated as a pseudogene. The CDR3 length is 16 residues. The CDR3 region is CASRWGLAGGRCEQYF. CDR3 DNA: TGTGCAAGTCGCTGGGGACTAGCGGGAGGGCGTTGTGAGCAGTACTTC.

The chain links TRBV6-5 to TRBJ2-2; D uncertain. This CDR3 has 16 residues. CDR1 is MNHEY, CDR2 SVGAGI, per germline. The V end was cut by 0 bases, the J end by 2 bases, with 10 bases between. CDR3 nucleotide sequence: TGTGCCAGCAGTTACTCGAGTCCCGCAAACACCGGGGAGCTGTTTTTT. This encodes CASSYSSPANTGELFF.

This sequence joins TRBV27 and TRBJ2-3; D is perhaps TRBD2 (6 bases). Looked up from germline, CDR1 is MNHEY and CDR2 is SMNVEV (reference sequence). The CDR3 is 17 amino acids. Trimming removed 6 bases at V and 4 bases at J, with 23 bases between. The CDR3 sequence: CASRVRGGAAEADTQYF. In nucleotides, the CDR3 is TGTGCCAGCAGGGTGCGCGGCGGGGCGGCCGAGGCAGATACGCAGTATTTT.

The chain uses TRBV5-1 and TRBJ2-7; D uncertain. This CDR3 is 13 amino acids long. Germline V gene sequence: CDR1 SGHRS, CDR2 YFSETQ. The ends were cut back, 0 bases at V and 8 bases at J, with 12 bases in the middle. The CDR3 bases are TGCGCCAGCAGCTTGGAATCCTACCTCAAGCAGTACTTC. Translating gives CASSLESYLKQYF.